This T cell receptor beta chain was profiled in a study of blood T cell repertoires in COVID-19. Across the study: Samples came from the United States, Italy and Spain, spanning acute and convalescent COVID-19. PBMCs, B-cell-depleted T cells, or T cells were the source of the cDNA or gDNA that made up the material.

Germline V gene lookup returns CDR1 LGHDT and CDR2 YNNKEL (reference sequence). Trimming pared 0 bases from V and 3 bases from J, leaving 15 bases between. The CDR3 is 17 amino acids. In the original processing: Reference gene primer amplification in the assay estimated nucleated cell counts. Assay used: immunoSEQ multiplex PCR; TCRdb lists only in-frame clones, some missing. V and J calls and clone size are copied from that table; D and trimming were computed from the DNA. The table includes over 200,000 clones, 88% detected once. Sequenced material: peripheral blood. This clonotype was sampled from a woman in her sixties with acute or convalescent COVID-19. V and J are TRBV3-1 (or the pseudogene TRBV3-2) and TRBJ1-5, with D hard to call. The CDR3 DNA reads TGTGCCAGCAGCCAAGATAAGGGAGGGTGGTTCAATCAGCCCCAGCATTTT. Encoded protein: CASSQDKGGWFNQPQHF.